This note documents a single TCR beta chain sequence. Its antigen is currently not known. No quality values exist for individual bases; no much larger clone is one base distant. The donors belonged to the validation cohort of under 150 subjects, which was separate from the approximately 680-subject first cohort. Libraries were made using the immunoSEQ multiplex PCR assay. Under the source paper's analysis protocol: A statistical classification framework was built for diagnosing cytomegalovirus status from the catalog of TCR beta chain sequences. TCRdb's version of the immuneACCESS table is confined to in-frame rearrangements and falls short of the full clone set. An unresolved V gene accounts for under half of the shortfall where checked; the remainder is of unknown origin. That table is the source of V, J and clone size, and D and trimming were worked out from the DNA. The sample table holds 110,000 or so clones, of which around 85% were seen once. The ten biggest clones cover 3% to 3.5% of the sample.

The record originates from a study of cytomegalovirus exposure and HLA in healthy donors (dated 2017 in TCRdb). Study-wide context: The approximately 710 repertoires of the first cohort and the roughly 120 validation repertoires were produced on the same platform, according to a later analysis. The study was designed to test whether signatures of past pathogen exposure could be identified by cataloging public T cell receptors. A separate validation cohort of more than 100 different subjects was used in addition to the roughly 700-subject first cohort. The study combined high-throughput TCR immunosequencing, statistical association of individual TCRs with disease status, and machine learning to predict cytomegalovirus infection status. Broad study findings and their caveats: The authors suggested that the approach could potentially be extended to other disease states and immunological phenotypes. A total of about 150 TCR beta chains were listed by the study as associated with cytomegalovirus. The validation cohort had no HLA typing available for a later analysis, so co-occurrence within that cohort was assessed over all 130 or so repertoires. Across donors, most TCR sequences were observed very rarely, whereas some public TCRs were present in many individuals. Cytomegalovirus status was reported to be diagnosed by the classifier with high specificity and sensitivity in both the original and validation cohorts. In vitro tests confirmed that a few of the cytomegalovirus-associated TCR beta chains recognize cytomegalovirus antigens. Subsequent analysis determined that TCRs grouped into clusters in the first cohort also showed a tendency toward co-occurrence across the roughly 110 validation repertoires, and about 93% of cluster scores exceeded 0.

The CDR3 numbers 13 residues from cysteine through phenylalanine. Of the read, only the CDR3 DNA is kept; its 39 bases are in frame from base 1. Trimming takes 4 bases off V and 6 bases off J; junction bases not matched to a gene: 1. CDR1 and CDR2 are read off the germline V gene (reference sequence) as SEHNR and FQNEAQ. Sequencing was done on a sample of PBMCs. This chain joins TRBV7-9 to TRBJ2-2; TRBD1 agrees with 8 junctional bases. The clonotype comes from a woman between 18 and 30 years old in good health and CMV-seronegative. DNA sequence: TGTGCCAGCAGCTCGACAGGGGCCGGGGAGCTGTTTTTT. Its protein product is CASSSTGAGELFF.